The 26 T cell receptor beta chains below come from one sample, sequenced in a study of T cell responses to AZD1222 COVID-19 vaccine. Only in-frame clones appear in the TCRdb table, and some are missing; sequencing was by immunoSEQ multiplex PCR. Of 150,000 or so clones detected, 70% to 90% appear once; the ten largest clones hold about 4.7%. Sequenced here: peripheral blood, sampled on day 0 of AZD1222 vaccination. The receptors stem from an adult in good health.

The J gene is TRBJ2-2, the V gene TRBV7-3, with 16 bases aligning to TRBD2. The CDR3 is 16 amino acids. V dropped 4 bases and J dropped 7; count of bases not matched to a gene: 3. The germline CDR1 and CDR2 sequences are SGHTA and FQGTGA. The CDR3 DNA reads as TGTGCCAGCAGCTCGGGACTAGCGGGAGGGATCGGGGAGCTGTTTTTT. As protein: CASSSGLAGGIGELFF.

The gene calls are TRBV6-4 and TRBJ1-5; D is ambiguous. From germline, CDR1 is MRHNA and CDR2 SNTAGT. The CDR3 is 12 residues long. V lost 7 bases to trimming and J lost 9 bases, with 13 bases between them. The CDR3 coding sequence is TGTGCCAGCAAAAATGGCAGGTTGCCCCAGCATTTT. Amino acid sequence: CASKNGRLPQHF.

The chain joins TRBV5-4 to TRBJ2-7, with D maybe TRBD2 (6 bases). CDR3 length: 14 amino acids. V lost 0 bases and J 4 bases, leaving 11 bases between the germline ends. CDR1 is SGHNT, CDR2 YYREEE, per germline (reference sequence). Written as DNA, the CDR3 is TGTGCCAGCAGCTTGGGCGGGGAGGTGTACGAGCAGTACTTC. This codes for CASSLGGEVYEQYF.

This clone was counted a single time. The chain uses TRBV7-9 and TRBJ1-1; D remains unclear. The germline V gene has CDR1 SEHNR and CDR2 FQNEAQ (reference sequence). V was clipped by 3 bases and J by 3 bases, with 14 bases between them. CDR3 length: 15 residues. The CDR3 bases are TGTGCCAGCAGCTTTCCGGAGACTGGCTACACTGAAGCTTTCTTT. Protein sequence: CASSFPETGYTEAFF.

This clone was recorded once. The V and J genes are TRBV6-5 and TRBJ1-2; D possibly corresponds to TRBD1 (5 bases). V was shortened by 5 bases and J by 3 bases, with 13 bases between the two germline ends. This CDR3 has 14 amino acids. Germline V gives CDR1 MNHEY, CDR2 SVGAGI. The DNA of the CDR3 is TGTGCCAGCAGTCGGGGGAAGTATGACTATGGCTACACCTTC. Its protein is CASSRGKYDYGYTF.

V and J are TRBV6-5 and TRBJ2-5; no reliable D call. Germline values: CDR1 MNHEY, CDR2 SVGAGI. This CDR3 is built from 12 residues. V gave up 2 bases and J gave up 3 bases, with 4 bases separating them. CDR3 residues: CASSYPEETQYF. The CDR3 DNA reads TGTGCCAGCAGTTACCCTGAAGAGACCCAGTACTTC.

The chain uses TRBV4-2 and TRBJ2-1; 9 bases are a match to TRBD2. This CDR3 spans 16 amino acids. Germline CDR1 is LGHNA and CDR2 is YNFKEQ. The V segment lost 5 bases and the J segment 3 bases; nucleotides outside the gene matches: 8. CDR3 DNA sequence: TGTGCCAGCAGCACCATGACTAGCGGAAACTACAATGAGCAGTTCTTC. Its protein is CASSTMTSGNYNEQFF.

The V call is TRBV18, the J call TRBJ2-7, with D perhaps matching TRBD1 or TRBD2 (5 bases each). V lost 3 bases and J lost 0, with 9 bases in between. Germline assignment: CDR1 KGHSH and CDR2 LQKENI. CDR3 size: 14 residues. For the CDR3, the DNA is TGTGCCAGCTCACCTGGGACCGTCTCCTACGAGCAGTACTTC. Its protein product is CASSPGTVSYEQYF. Complete variable domain (other parts from reference TRBV18 and TRBJ2-7): NAGVMQNPRHLVRRRGQEARLRCSPMKGHSHVYWYRQLPEEGLKFMVYLQKENIIDESGMPKERFSAEFPKEGPSILRIQQVVRGDSAAYFCASSPGTVSYEQYFGPGTRLTVT.

The chain uses TRBV7-8 and TRBJ2-7; 8 bases are a match to TRBD2. V was clipped by 7 bases and J by 5 bases; unmatched bases: 10. The germline CDR1 and CDR2 sequences are SGHVS and FQNEAQ. The CDR3 length is 14 residues. The CDR3 region has the DNA TGTGCCAGCACCAAAGGACTAGCAGGTGACGAGCAGTACTTC. It translates to CASTKGLAGDEQYF.

The V and J genes are TRBV7-9 and TRBJ2-1; D is uncertain. The V gene lost 1 base and the J gene lost 5 bases, with 3 bases spanning the gap. Germline V gene sequence: CDR1 SEHNR, CDR2 FQNEAQ (reference sequence). The length of the CDR3 is 12 residues. CDR3 amino acids: CASSLEDNEQFF. CDR3 coding DNA: TGTGCCAGCAGCTTAGAGGACAATGAGCAGTTCTTC.

V is TRBV7-9 and J is TRBJ2-1, with unresolved D. V was trimmed by 2 bases and J by 0 bases, leaving 17 bases between them. Per the germline V gene, CDR1 is SEHNR and CDR2 is FQNEAQ (reference sequence). This CDR3 region has 18 residues. The CDR3 region is CASSLNSPMILSYNEQFF. As DNA, the CDR3 is TGTGCCAGCAGCTTAAACAGCCCTATGATCCTCTCCTACAATGAGCAGTTCTTC.

The chain combines TRBV6-5 with TRBJ1-5, with D possibly being TRBD1 (5 bases). The germline V and J ends were trimmed by 5 bases and 2 bases, with 13 bases remaining between them. Germline CDR1 MNHEY, CDR2 SVGAGI. This CDR3 contains 15 residues. The chain's CDR3 is CASSTQAAGNQPQHF. In DNA, the CDR3 is TGTGCCAGCAGTACACAGGCGGCAGGCAATCAGCCCCAGCATTTT.

J is TRBJ2-7 and V is TRBV20-1, with D uncertain. This CDR3 is built from 13 residues. Trimming took 3 bases from V and 5 from J, leaving 14 bases between them. Germline values: CDR1 DFQATT, CDR2 SNEGSKA (reference sequence). Here the CDR3 reads CSASIPAVNEQYF. Here the CDR3 DNA reads TGCAGTGCTAGTATTCCGGCCGTGAACGAGCAGTACTTC.

This clone was seen just once. The V and J genes are TRBV7-8 and TRBJ2-2; tentatively, D is TRBD2 (5 bases). This CDR3 region has 16 residues. V was trimmed by 1 base and J by 6 bases, leaving 15 bases between them. Germline lookup yields CDR1 SGHVS and CDR2 FQNEAQ. DNA for the CDR3: TGTGCCAGCAGCTTAGTTGACACGGGATGGTCCGGGGAGCTGTTTTTT. Its translation is CASSLVDTGWSGELFF.

This rearrangement joins TRBV27 to TRBJ1-1; 7 bases agree with TRBD1. The germline gives CDR1 MNHEY, CDR2 SMNVEV (reference sequence). Germline trimming cut 7 bases from V and 0 bases from J; bases unmatched to any gene: 5. This CDR3 is 14 amino acids long. CDR3 region: CASTRDSMNTEAFF. CDR3 coding DNA: TGTGCCAGCACCCGGGACAGCATGAACACTGAAGCTTTCTTT.

The V gene is TRBV21-1, the J gene TRBJ1-5. TRBV21-1 is shown as a pseudogene. The CDR3 totals 14 residues. For the CDR3, the DNA is TGTGCCAGCAGCACGGGGGGCGCCCGCCCTCCCCAGCATTTT. It codes for CASSTGGARPPQHF.

The chain combines TRBV28 with TRBJ2-6, with 12 bases aligning to TRBD1. J gave up 3 bases and V 8 bases, and 2 bases lay outside the gene matches. Germline lookup yields CDR1 MDHEN and CDR2 SYDVKM. The CDR3 length is 15 residues. The CDR3 DNA reads as TGTGCCAGCTGGGACAGGGGGCTTGGGGCCAACGTCCTGACTTTC. Residues: CASWDRGLGANVLTF. Full variable domain (outside the CDR3, taken from reference TRBV28 and TRBJ2-6): DVKVTQSSRYLVKRTGEKVFLECVQDMDHENMFWYRQDPGLGLRLIYFSYDVKMKEKGDIPEGYSVSREKKERFSLILESASTNQTSMYLCASWDRGLGANVLTFGAGSRLTVL.

The chain links TRBV16 to TRBJ1-3; D is ambiguous. The CDR3 sequence is 13 residues long. V dropped 3 bases and J dropped 0 bases, with 3 bases sitting between them. Germline V lookup: CDR1 KGHSY, CDR2 FQNENV. Here the CDR3 DNA reads TGTGCCAGCAGCCAGTACTCTGGAAACACCATATATTTT. Its protein is CASSQYSGNTIYF.

This clone was seen once. This chain connects TRBV2 to TRBJ2-7; 9 bases fit TRBD2. CDR1 and CDR2 (germline): SNHLY, FYNNEI. The CDR3 runs to 14 residues. V was clipped by 4 bases and J by 3 bases; unmatched bases: 4. CDR3 nucleotides: TGTGCCAGCAGTGGGGGACTAGCCCTCTACGAGCAGTACTTC. Protein: CASSGGLALYEQYF.

This chain uses TRBV5-1 with TRBJ2-6, with 10 bases lining up with TRBD2. The germline V gene has CDR1 SGHRS and CDR2 YFSETQ. The CDR3 runs 19 residues. V shed 4 bases and J 0 bases; nucleotides not matched to a gene: 10. The CDR3 reads CASSANLAGGSSGANVLTF. In DNA, the CDR3 is TGCGCCAGCAGCGCAAATTTAGCGGGAGGAAGCTCTGGGGCCAACGTCCTGACTTTC.

The chain recombines TRBV18 with TRBJ1-2; D is undetermined. There are 16 residues in the CDR3. V was trimmed by 0 bases and J by 4 bases, leaving 15 bases between them. Germline V gene data show CDR1 as KGHSH and CDR2 as LQKENI. The CDR3 is CASSPPHLDITYGYTF. CDR3 nucleotide sequence: TGTGCCAGCTCACCACCTCATCTAGACATAACCTATGGCTACACCTTC.

The genes are TRBV6-2 or TRBV6-3 and TRBJ2-7, with 13 bases that match TRBD2. V was clipped by 4 bases and J by 1 base; unmatched bases: 1. There are 15 residues in the CDR3. Germline lookup yields CDR1 MNHEY and CDR2 SVGEGT. The CDR3 loop is CASSSGLAGSYEQYF. The CDR3 DNA follows: TGTGCCAGCAGTTCGGGACTAGCGGGATCCTACGAGCAGTACTTC.

CDR3: CASRAKNGTGGADEQFF. DNA for the CDR3: TGTGCCAGCAGGGCAAAGAACGGGACAGGGGGCGCGGATGAGCAGTTCTTC. This chain uses TRBV3-1 (or the pseudogene TRBV3-2) with TRBJ2-1; 12 nucleotides match TRBD1. J gave up 8 bases and V 6 bases, and 14 bases lay outside the gene matches. This CDR3 contains 17 residues. CDR1 is LGHDT, CDR2 YNNKEL, per germline (reference sequence).

CDR3 nucleotide sequence: TGTGCCAGCAGCTTGGAAGGGGGCGTTGGAAACACCATATATTTT. It specifies CASSLEGGVGNTIYF. This chain uses TRBV5-8 with TRBJ1-3; 7 nucleotides match TRBD1. Trimming at V came to 0 bases and at J to 3 bases, leaving 3 bases not matched to a gene. From germline, CDR1 is SGHTS and CDR2 YDEGEE. The CDR3 has 15 amino acids.

This rearrangement joins TRBV5-1 to TRBJ1-1; D unresolved. V shed 0 bases and J shed 1 base, with 7 bases lying between them. Germline CDR1 SGHRS, CDR2 YFSETQ. The CDR3 extends over 14 amino acids. The CDR3 region is CASSLGGGNTEAFF. The CDR3 coding sequence is TGCGCCAGCAGCTTGGGGGGAGGGAACACTGAAGCTTTCTTT.

This rearrangement joins TRBV11-3 to TRBJ1-1, with D possibly being TRBD1 (5 bases). CDR1 is SGHNT, CDR2 YENEEA, per germline. This CDR3 region has 13 residues. Deletions cut 1 base from V and 5 bases from J, with 8 bases between. CDR3: CASSLAWGTEAFF. The CDR3 DNA is TGTGCCAGCAGCTTAGCTTGGGGGACTGAAGCTTTCTTT.